These 6 T cell receptor beta chains were all obtained from the same sample, sequenced in a study of neurological immune-mediated disorders. MiXCR was run by TCRdb on the 5' RACE reads, yielding one entry per CDR3 protein. This table has approximately 45,000 distinct CDR3 sequences, 12% appearing once. The sequenced material came from PBMCs. The source of these receptors is a female donor in good health.

This clonotype was detected ten times or more. The V and J genes are TRBV10-3 and TRBJ2-1, with 11 bases identical to TRBD2. V dropped 10 bases and J dropped 8; count of bases not matched to a gene: 7. Germline CDR1 is ENHRY and CDR2 is SYGVKD. This CDR3 is built from 13 residues. Written as DNA, the CDR3 is TGTGCCACCAGGACTAGCGGGTTGGATGAGCAGTTCTTC. It translates to CATRTSGLDEQFF.

The table lists this clonotype with a few counts. V is TRBV28 and J is TRBJ2-5, with D unresolved. Germline-derived CDR1 and CDR2 are MDHEN and SYDVKM. CDR3 length equals 14 residues. Trimming removed 2 bases from V and 1 base from J, with 8 bases in between. CDR3 nucleotide sequence: TGTGCCAGCAGTTTACCTGACACCCAAGAGACCCAGTACTTC. This gives the protein CASSLPDTQETQYF.

This clonotype has ten or more counts. The chain carries TRBV5-1 and TRBJ2-1, with 13 bases aligning to TRBD2. This CDR3 has 16 residues. V shed 3 bases and J 8 bases; nucleotides not matched to a gene: 8. CDR1 is SGHRS and CDR2 is YFSETQ in the germline V gene. The CDR3 DNA follows: TGCGCCAGCAGCTCGGAACTAGCGGGGGGGCGGGATGAGCAGTTCTTC. It encodes CASSSELAGGRDEQFF. The full variable domain, completed using reference TRBV5-1 and TRBJ2-1, is KAGVTQTPRYLIKTRGQQVTLSCSPISGHRSVSWYQQTPGQGLQFLFEYFSETQRNKGNFPGRFSGRQFSNSRSEMNVSTLELGDSALYLCASSSELAGGRDEQFFGPGTRLTVL.

This clonotype has ten or more counts. The chain joins TRBV5-1 to TRBJ1-4; D gene unclear. Looked up from germline, CDR1 is SGHRS and CDR2 is YFSETQ. V was clipped by 2 bases and J by 0 bases, with 11 bases between them. CDR3 size: 16 residues. The CDR3 sequence: CASSLGRIATNEKLFF. CDR3 in DNA: TGCGCCAGCAGCTTAGGGCGGATTGCAACTAATGAAAAACTGTTTTTT. Variable domain in full (rest from reference TRBV5-1 and TRBJ1-4): KAGVTQTPRYLIKTRGQQVTLSCSPISGHRSVSWYQQTPGQGLQFLFEYFSETQRNKGNFPGRFSGRQFSNSRSEMNVSTLELGDSALYLCASSLGRIATNEKLFFGSGTQLSVL.

Concerning this clonotype: The junction differs from germline at one of its ends, possibly a read error. The chain employs TRBV29-1 and TRBJ1-1; unclear D gene. This CDR3 is built from 14 residues. Germline V gives CDR1 SQVTM, CDR2 ANQGSEA. CDR3 DNA: TGCAGCGTCGCGATAGGGTCCCTGAACACCGAAGCTTTCTTT. This encodes CSVAIGSLNTEAFF.

Ten or more counts support this clonotype. The rearrangement links TRBV5-1 to TRBJ2-3, with D unresolved. Germline assignment: CDR1 SGHRS and CDR2 YFSETQ. CDR3 size: 15 residues. V shed 2 bases and J shed 3 bases, with 13 bases lying between them. The CDR3 DNA sequence: TGCGCCAGCAGCTTAATACCATCTATGACAGATACGCAGTATTTT. Translated: CASSLIPSMTDTQYF. The full variable domain, its missing parts supplied by reference TRBV5-1 and TRBJ2-3, is KAGVTQTPRYLIKTRGQQVTLSCSPISGHRSVSWYQQTPGQGLQFLFEYFSETQRNKGNFPGRFSGRQFSNSRSEMNVSTLELGDSALYLCASSLIPSMTDTQYFGPGTRLTVL.